The rows below give T cell receptor beta chains drawn from one sample of a study of early T cells in non-severe SARS-CoV-2 infection. MiXCR, run by TCRdb on the 5' RACE reads, gives a single entry per CDR3 protein. The profile shows roughly 51,000 distinct CDR3 sequences, 6.2% of them singletons. Specimen: whole blood. The receptors shown here come from an adult who was a healthcare worker with PCR-confirmed SARS-CoV-2 infection or an uninfected control (not recorded which). Both conserved end residues are part of each CDR3. Size tells how often a clone was seen (once, few, many) or the class of an expanded clone, and some rows leave it out.

>TRBJ2-7|TRBV6-2/TRBV6-3|NA
CASRTGGEQYF
>TRBJ1-5|TRBV20-1|many
CSARFRANQPQHF
>TRBJ2-7|TRBV6-6|few
CASSPPVGYMEQYF
>TRBJ1-1|TRBV12-3/TRBV12-4|many
CASSLALGNAGTEAFF
>TRBJ2-7|TRBV13|many
CASSLGLRYEQYF
>TRBJ2-1|TRBV20-1|many
CSASGDTNEQFF
>TRBJ2-7|TRBV20-1|many
CSAIGGAGAPIFSYEQYF
>TRBJ1-4|TRBV5-5|many
CASSLDPRHNEKLFF
>TRBJ2-7|TRBV6-2/TRBV6-3|many
CATSMGTFGEQYF
>TRBJ1-2|TRBV18|many
CASSPLQAPNYGYTF
>TRBJ2-1|TRBV13|NA
CASSPPRSGSLYNEQFF
>TRBJ1-2|TRBV7-2|few
CASSTRTAKNYGYTF
>TRBJ2-7|TRBV6-5|many
CASSYSRGTSEQYF
>TRBJ2-2|TRBV6-5|many
CASSYGRLGTGELFF
>TRBJ2-3|TRBV7-9|NA
CASSPGRDTQYF
>TRBJ2-1|TRBV28|many
CASSFDRGYYNEQFF
>TRBJ2-7|TRBV18|NA
CASSPPGGPPRGEQYF
>TRBJ2-3|TRBV6-2/TRBV6-3|few
CASSYILGQGYTDTQYF
>TRBJ2-3|TRBV7-6|NA
CASSLRLAGYTDTQYF
>TRBJ2-1|TRBV12-3/TRBV12-4|NA
CASRMSGGAHQGQFF
>TRBJ2-3|TRBV7-9|NA
CASSLRPLQSGRDTQYF
>TRBJ1-5|TRBV20-1|many
CSAHDGIGQPQHF
>TRBJ2-7|TRBV6-5|few
CASSESPTYEQYF
>TRBJ2-3|TRBV7-2|many
CASSLAPRGRDTQYF
>TRBJ1-2|TRBV20-1|NA
CSVPSSYGYTF
>TRBJ2-1|TRBV6-2/TRBV6-3|many
CASSHGTPHHF
>TRBJ2-7|TRBV14|many
CASSFSGRWNEQYF
>TRBJ2-7|TRBV20-1|few
CSARQSITYEQYF
>TRBJ2-3|TRBV6-5|many
CASMRGGATDTQYF
>TRBJ1-1|TRBV3-1|NA
CASSPRTPGGTEAFF
>TRBJ1-2|TRBV27|few
CASSLSLSNYGYTF
>TRBJ1-5|TRBV20-1|many
CSGRTGGNQPQHF
>TRBJ1-6|TRBV3-1|many
CASSRRGSENSPLHF
>TRBJ2-7|TRBV4-3|many
CASSQDRYYEQYF
>TRBJ2-1|TRBV24-1|many
CATSESDLKQFF
>TRBJ2-1|TRBV7-2|once
CASSLSSGGTNEQFF
>TRBJ2-3|TRBV28|NA
CASSLTGPISTDTQYF